This T cell receptor (beta chain) was recovered during a study of T-cell reconstitution after alpha-beta-depleted transplantation in children. Study-wide results and limits: Day-60 TCRbeta diversity that was high in some patients was derived from surviving recipient T cells and thymic progenitors. Several hundred expanded graft clones reportedly gave rise to the alpha-beta T cells present about two months after transplant.

The CDR3 spans 12 residues. Germline CDR1 is SGHVS and CDR2 is FQNEAQ. V was pared by 4 bases and J by 8 bases, with 9 bases between. Using unique molecular identifiers, the investigators prepared the TCRbeta library. TCRdb re-called the PCR reads with MiXCR, one entry per CDR3 protein. The table includes 200,000 to 250,000 distinct CDR3 sequences, 11% detected once. Concerning this clonotype itself: The antigen remains undetermined.

The chain has TRBV7-8 and TRBJ2-1; a weak D match, TRBD1 (6 bases). The sample in question was PBMCs, obtained before TCRalphabeta/CD19-depleted stem cell transplant. This TCR came from a child under three years old with acute myeloid leukemia, due to receive a stem cell transplant. CDR3 in DNA: TGTGCCAGCAGCTCTGCAGGGGATGAGCAGTTCTTC. Translated, it gives CASSSAGDEQFF.